This record looks at one T cell receptor beta chain sequence and its context. As yet, its antigen is unknown. From germline, CDR1 is MDHEN and CDR2 SYDVKM. With V trimmed by 4 bases and J by 5 bases, 6 bases remained unmatched. This CDR3 has 14 residues. PCR amplification relied on 60 Vbeta primers (plus 13 Jbeta primers). The data were produced by immunoSEQ multiplex PCR, yet TCRdb's version contains in-frame clones alone and is incomplete. The repertoire holds about 87,000 clones, with 65% to 75% as singletons. This specimen belongs to a study of cytomegalovirus exposure and HLA in healthy donors. Study results and caveats: Another analysis was done later, and it associated around 16,000 TCR beta sequences with HLA alleles at 0.05 false discovery rate. Being indistinguishable, some V segments were excluded, TRBV6-2 and TRBV6-3 among them. Links to common viral pathogens appeared, in a later analysis, for several of the most significant clusters.

The TCR originated in a young man in good health and CMV-seropositive. The material sequenced was PBMCs. The gene calls are TRBV28 and TRBJ1-2; TRBD1 aligns across 8 bases. Here the CDR3 DNA reads TGTGCCAGCAGTTCCTACAGGGGGGAGTATGGCTACACCTTC. It specifies CASSSYRGEYGYTF.